This is a list of T cell receptor beta chains from one sample in a study of shared clonotypes between healthy human individuals. TCRdb keeps only in-frame clones here, not all; method: immunoSEQ multiplex PCR. The repertoire consists of roughly 2.6 million clones, with around 94% occurring once and the leading ten covering under 0.15%. The sample comprised naive CD4+ T cells sorted from blood. These receptors originate from a man between 18 and 29 years old in good health. Each CDR3 is given with its conserved first and last residue. A D gene is named only where the DNA matches it firmly. Not every row has a clone size; where given, it reads once, few, many or a size class.

NA	NA	TRBV23-1	TRBJ2-5	TGCGCCTCTTCTGGTGGGGGGCCCCAAGAGACCCAGTACTTC	CASSGGGPQETQYF
NA	NA	TRBV10-3	TRBJ2-7	TGTGCCATCAGTACAGATTCCTACGAGCAGTACTTC	CAISTDSYEQYF
TRBD1	few	TRBV10-1	TRBJ1-1	TGCGCCAGCAGTGAAGGACAGGGCCCAGCCTTT	CASSEGQGPAF
NA	NA	TRBV6-1	TRBJ2-2	TGTGCCAGCAGTGTTACCTTTAACACCGGGGAGCTGTTTTTT	CASSVTFNTGELFF
NA	NA	TRBV4-3	TRBJ1-2	TGCGCCAGCAGCCAAGATAGGGGTTTCGTGGGCTATGGCTACACCTTC	CASSQDRGFVGYGYTF
NA	NA	TRBV28	TRBJ2-5	TGTGCCAGCAGTTTATCATCGGGGTCCAGGAAAGAGACCCAGTACTTC	CASSLSSGSRKETQYF
TRBD1	NA	TRBV6-5	TRBJ1-2	TGTGCCAGCAGTACAGGGGGCTATGGCTACACCTTC	CASSTGGYGYTF
NA	NA	TRBV11-2	TRBJ1-5	TGTGCCAGCAGCTTAAACGGGAATCAGCCCCAGCATTTT	CASSLNGNQPQHF
NA	once	TRBV18	TRBJ1-5	TGTGCCAGCTCACCTACCCAGGGAATGGATCAGCCCCAGCATTTT	CASSPTQGMDQPQHF
NA	NA	TRBV19	TRBJ1-1	TGTGCCAGTAGTCACGAGGGGATAAACACTGAAGCTTTCTTT	CASSHEGINTEAFF
NA	NA	TRBV11-2	TRBJ2-5	TGTGCCAGCAGCTTAGCGGGAGTTGCAGAGACCCAGTACTTC	CASSLAGVAETQYF
NA	NA	TRBV19	TRBJ2-1	TGTGCCAGTAGTATGATTAGCAGTGAGCAGTTCTTC	CASSMISSEQFF
TRBD1	NA	TRBV7-2	TRBJ1-1	TGTGCCAGCAGCACGGACAGGATGAACACTGAAGCTTTCTTT	CASSTDRMNTEAFF
NA	NA	TRBV9	TRBJ2-1	TGTGCCAGCAGCCCCACGCCTAGCTCCTACAATGAGCAGTTCTTC	CASSPTPSSYNEQFF
TRBD1	NA	TRBV5-4	TRBJ2-7	TGTGCCAGCAGCTTGGGACAGGGGGCGGAATACGAGCAGTACTTC	CASSLGQGAEYEQYF
TRBD1	NA	TRBV6-5	TRBJ2-7	TGTGCCAGCAGGGCCGGACAGGGTACCTACGAGCAGTACTTC	CASRAGQGTYEQYF
NA	NA	TRBV4-1	TRBJ2-3	TGCGCCAGCAGCCCCAGCGGAATGGCAGATACGCAGTATTTT	CASSPSGMADTQYF
NA	once	TRBV6-5	TRBJ2-2	TGTGCCAGCAGTTCTCCCCCCGACCGGGAGCTGTTTTTT	CASSSPPDRELFF
NA	NA	TRBV12-2	TRBJ2-1	TGTGCAAGTCGCTTAGAGGTGGGGGAGCGAAATGAGCAGTTCTTC	CASRLEVGERNEQFF
NA	NA	TRBV7-2	TRBJ1-5	TGTGCCAGCAGCCCCGGTGGGGGGCCCAATCAGCCCCAGCATTTT	CASSPGGGPNQPQHF
NA	NA	TRBV5-4	TRBJ1-2	TGTGCCAGCAGCTTGGCAGGCACATCTAACTATGGCTACACCTTC	CASSLAGTSNYGYTF
NA	NA	TRBV28	TRBJ2-1	TGTGCCAGCAGCTTGGTCGGCAATGAGCAGTTCTTC	CASSLVGNEQFF
NA	NA	TRBV6-5	TRBJ2-1	TGTGCCAGCAGTTCTTTAAGCTCCTACAATGAGCAGTTCTTC	CASSSLSSYNEQFF
TRBD1	once	TRBV30	TRBJ2-1	TGTGCCTGGAGCCGGGACAGGGGCTACAATGAGCAGTTCTTC	CAWSRDRGYNEQFF
NA	few	TRBV19	TRBJ2-1	TGTGCCAGTGCCTCAGGTGCCTCCTACAATGAGCAGTTCTTC	CASASGASYNEQFF
NA	NA	TRBV6-5	TRBJ1-2	TGTGCCAGCAGGACCCTGGGCGGTAACTATGGCTACACCTTC	CASRTLGGNYGYTF
TRBD1	NA	TRBV9	TRBJ1-5	TGTGCCAGCAGCGCGTCCGGGACAGGGAATCAGCCCCAGCATTTT	CASSASGTGNQPQHF
TRBD1	NA	TRBV30	TRBJ2-5	TGTGCCTTTGAGCGGACAGGGAAAGAGACCCAGTACTTC	CAFERTGKETQYF
NA	once	TRBV11-2	TRBJ2-1	TGTGCCAGCAGCGATGACCCCAGGGGGGTGGATGAGCAGTTCTTC	CASSDDPRGVDEQFF
NA	NA	TRBV15	TRBJ2-3	TGTGCCACCAGCAGAGATCGCCGTGCCGATACGCAGTATTTT	CATSRDRRADTQYF
NA	once	TRBV7-2	TRBJ2-3	TGTGCCAGCAGCCCCCGGGCAGATACGCAGTATTTT	CASSPRADTQYF
NA	NA	TRBV19	TRBJ2-6	TGTGCCAGTGGGAATTTCAACTCTGGGGCCAACGTCCTGACTTTC	CASGNFNSGANVLTF
NA	NA	TRBV4-1	TRBJ2-5	TGCGCCAGCAGCCGGAGGGGACAAGAGACCCAGTACTTC	CASSRRGQETQYF
TRBD2	once	TRBV7-6	TRBJ2-1	TGTGCCAGCAGCAAATGGGGACTAGCGGATTACAATGAGCAGTTCTTC	CASSKWGLADYNEQFF
NA	NA	TRBV2	TRBJ2-1	TGTGCCAGCAGTCCAAAAGACCTCCATGAGCAGTTCTTC	CASSPKDLHEQFF
NA	NA	TRBV10-3	TRBJ1-5	TGTGCCATCAGCCGGACGGACAGAAGCAATCAGCCCCAGCATTTT	CAISRTDRSNQPQHF
TRBD2	NA	TRBV7-9	TRBJ2-5	TGTGCCAGCAGCAGCTCTCCGGGACTAGCAAACCAAGAGACCCAGTACTTC	CASSSSPGLANQETQYF
TRBD1	once	TRBV6-1	TRBJ1-2	TGTGCCAGCAGTGAACGACAGGGAGGCTACACCTTC	CASSERQGGYTF
NA	NA	TRBV9	TRBJ2-3	TGTGCCAGCAGCACGAGACTAGGAGAAGGGGATACGCAGTATTTT	CASSTRLGEGDTQYF
NA	NA	TRBV9	TRBJ1-1	TGTGCCAGCAGCGCGAGGTCGGGCGGGGACACTGAAGCTTTCTTT	CASSARSGGDTEAFF
TRBD2	NA	TRBV27	TRBJ2-7	TGTGCCAGCAGCTCGCATTGGCTAGCGGACTCCTACGAGCAGTACTTC	CASSSHWLADSYEQYF
NA	NA	TRBV28	TRBJ2-2	TGTGCCAGCAGCTTCAGGTTCCACACCGGGGAGCTGTTTTTT	CASSFRFHTGELFF
NA	NA	TRBV10-1	TRBJ2-1	TGCGCCAGCCCTGTCCCTTTTGGCGGGATGGTGTGGGCCTACAATGAGCAGTTCTTC	CASPVPFGGMVWAYNEQFF
NA	NA	TRBV14	TRBJ2-7	TGTGCCAGCAGCCAAGCCCAGCCAAGCTCCTACGAGCAGTACTTC	CASSQAQPSSYEQYF
NA	NA	TRBV19	TRBJ1-2	TGTGCCAGTAGTATGGGGTGGGCGACTACTAACTATGGCTACACCTTC	CASSMGWATTNYGYTF
TRBD1	NA	TRBV28	TRBJ1-5	TGTGCCAGCAGTTTATTGGCGGGACAGCACAATCAGCCCCAGCATTTT	CASSLLAGQHNQPQHF
NA	NA	TRBV30	TRBJ1-5	TGTGCCTGGAGTGTAGGTTCAGATAATCAGCCCCAGCATTTT	CAWSVGSDNQPQHF
NA	NA	TRBV7-2	TRBJ1-1	TGTGCCAGCAGCTCGCGGGCCGGAGCGAACACTGAAGCTTTCTTT	CASSSRAGANTEAFF
NA	NA	TRBV28	TRBJ2-7	TGTGCCAGCAGTCCCGGGACAACTCCCTACGAGCAGTACTTC	CASSPGTTPYEQYF